The rows below give T cell receptor beta chains drawn from one sample of a study of shared clonotypes between healthy human individuals. The data were produced by immunoSEQ multiplex PCR, yet TCRdb's version contains in-frame clones alone and is incomplete. Of around 2.5 million clones listed, over 85% were seen once; the top ten hold roughly 0.36%. Sequenced: naive CD4+ T cells from PBMCs. These receptors were taken from a man between 18 and 29 years old in good health. Some clones in this sample may be carry-over from other donors' samples. Both conserved end residues are part of each CDR3. A D gene is named only where the DNA matches it firmly. Clone size is stated in some rows and not others, as once, few, many or a class when expanded.

v_call,d_call,clone_size,j_call,cdr3_aa,cdr3_nt
TRBV5-4,NA,NA,TRBJ2-1,CASSLEPSLSYNEQFF,TGTGCCAGCAGCTTGGAACCTAGCTTATCCTACAATGAGCAGTTCTTC
TRBV7-3,NA,NA,TRBJ2-5,CASSLYGGLETQYF,TGTGCCAGCAGCTTATATGGGGGGCTAGAGACCCAGTACTTC
TRBV9,TRBD1,NA,TRBJ2-7,CASSSRDRGYEQYF,TGTGCCAGCAGCTCCCGGGACAGGGGCTACGAGCAGTACTTC
TRBV6-6,NA,NA,TRBJ1-5,CASSISPGVSNQPQHF,TGTGCCAGCAGTATAAGCCCCGGGGTATCTAATCAGCCCCAGCATTTT
TRBV27,NA,NA,TRBJ1-3,CASSLFGSSSSGNTIYF,TGTGCCAGCAGTTTATTCGGCAGCTCTTCCTCTGGAAACACCATATATTTT
TRBV27,TRBD1,NA,TRBJ2-7,CASSLLGDRITYEQYF,TGTGCCAGCAGTTTATTGGGGGACAGGATCACCTACGAGCAGTACTTC
TRBV25-1,NA,NA,TRBJ2-1,CASSEYGLGHNEQFF,TGTGCCAGCAGTGAATATGGGCTAGGTCACAATGAGCAGTTCTTC
TRBV19,NA,NA,TRBJ2-7,CASSPAQDSSEQYF,TGTGCCAGTAGTCCAGCCCAGGACAGCTCCGAGCAGTACTTC
TRBV28,NA,NA,TRBJ2-5,CASSLGGAGGETQYF,TGTGCCAGCAGTCTAGGAGGGGCCGGTGGGGAGACCCAGTACTTC
TRBV5-1,TRBD2,NA,TRBJ2-7,CASSIDRTSFREQYF,TGCGCCAGCAGCATAGACCGGACTAGCTTTCGCGAGCAGTACTTC
TRBV7-3,NA,NA,TRBJ2-4,CASSFTGLGAIQYF,TGTGCCAGCAGCTTCACAGGGCTCGGGGCTATTCAGTACTTC
TRBV6-1,TRBD2,once,TRBJ2-1,CASSEVGIIGTSGVSFPYNEQFF,TGTGCCAGCAGTGAAGTGGGCATTATAGGGACTAGCGGCGTCTCGTTCCCCTACAATGAGCAGTTCTTC
TRBV28,NA,once,TRBJ2-7,CASRSPALVTHEQYF,TGTGCCAGCAGATCCCCCGCCCTAGTTACCCACGAGCAGTACTTC
TRBV6-6,NA,NA,TRBJ1-3,CASSPTVDSGNTIYF,TGTGCCAGCAGTCCAACGGTGGACTCTGGAAACACCATATATTTT
TRBV20-1,NA,once,TRBJ2-6,CSASRSNVLTF,TGCAGTGCTAGCCGCTCCAACGTCCTGACTTTC
TRBV2,TRBD1,NA,TRBJ2-5,CASSRDRGQETQYF,TGTGCCAGCAGCCGGGACAGGGGGCAAGAGACCCAGTACTTC
TRBV18,TRBD1,NA,TRBJ1-1,CASSPIGTAAFTEAFF,TGTGCCAGCTCACCGATAGGGACAGCGGCCTTCACTGAAGCTTTCTTT
TRBV7-2,NA,NA,TRBJ1-1,CASSLHSTVPGTEAFF,TGTGCCAGCAGCTTACACTCGACAGTTCCGGGCACTGAAGCTTTCTTT
TRBV6-1,NA,NA,TRBJ2-5,CASSEARETQYF,TGTGCCAGCAGTGAAGCTAGAGAGACCCAGTACTTC
TRBV28,NA,NA,TRBJ2-5,CASTMWGLETQYF,TGTGCCAGCACTATGTGGGGGTTGGAGACCCAGTACTTC
TRBV5-5,TRBD1,NA,TRBJ1-2,CASSPPGDRGWYGYTF,TGTGCCAGCAGCCCCCCCGGGGACAGGGGGTGGTATGGCTACACCTTC
TRBV6-5,NA,NA,TRBJ2-7,CASSYPGAQMQYF,TGTGCCAGCAGTTACCCGGGCGCCCAGATGCAGTACTTC
TRBV7-2,TRBD2,NA,TRBJ2-6,CASSSRLADLSGANVLTF,TGTGCCAGCAGCTCAAGACTAGCGGACCTCTCTGGGGCCAACGTCCTGACTTTC
TRBV29-1,NA,NA,TRBJ1-1,CSVEAGYLNTEAFF,TGCAGCGTTGAAGCCGGTTATTTGAACACTGAAGCTTTCTTT
TRBV6-6,NA,NA,TRBJ2-7,CASSYSRDYEQYF,TGTGCCAGCAGTTACTCCCGGGACTACGAGCAGTACTTC
TRBV28,NA,NA,TRBJ2-1,CASSLGGLAGSYNEQFF,TGTGCCAGCAGTTTAGGGGGACTGGCGGGATCCTACAATGAGCAGTTCTTC
TRBV7-9,TRBD2,NA,TRBJ2-3,CASSLGTSGSSKSTDTQYF,TGTGCCAGCAGCTTGGGCACTAGCGGGAGCTCTAAGAGCACAGATACGCAGTATTTT
TRBV6-1,TRBD1,NA,TRBJ1-3,CATRGGSGNTIYF,TGTGCCACCAGGGGGGGTTCTGGAAACACCATATATTTT
TRBV9,NA,NA,TRBJ1-2,CASSVTSFSPGGYTF,TGTGCCAGCAGCGTAACCTCGTTCTCTCCCGGTGGCTACACCTTC
TRBV29-1,NA,NA,TRBJ1-1,CSVAAGQTEAFF,TGCAGCGTTGCGGCAGGGCAGACTGAAGCTTTCTTT
TRBV30,NA,NA,TRBJ2-2,CAWRFYRAGGELFF,TGTGCCTGGAGGTTTTACAGGGCCGGCGGGGAGCTGTTTTTT
TRBV27,NA,NA,TRBJ2-5,CASRKGTNQETQYF,TGTGCCAGCAGAAAAGGGACAAATCAAGAGACCCAGTACTTC
TRBV4-1,NA,few,TRBJ1-2,CASSPGRDGAGYTF,TGCGCCAGCAGCCCTGGACGCGACGGGGCTGGCTACACCTTC